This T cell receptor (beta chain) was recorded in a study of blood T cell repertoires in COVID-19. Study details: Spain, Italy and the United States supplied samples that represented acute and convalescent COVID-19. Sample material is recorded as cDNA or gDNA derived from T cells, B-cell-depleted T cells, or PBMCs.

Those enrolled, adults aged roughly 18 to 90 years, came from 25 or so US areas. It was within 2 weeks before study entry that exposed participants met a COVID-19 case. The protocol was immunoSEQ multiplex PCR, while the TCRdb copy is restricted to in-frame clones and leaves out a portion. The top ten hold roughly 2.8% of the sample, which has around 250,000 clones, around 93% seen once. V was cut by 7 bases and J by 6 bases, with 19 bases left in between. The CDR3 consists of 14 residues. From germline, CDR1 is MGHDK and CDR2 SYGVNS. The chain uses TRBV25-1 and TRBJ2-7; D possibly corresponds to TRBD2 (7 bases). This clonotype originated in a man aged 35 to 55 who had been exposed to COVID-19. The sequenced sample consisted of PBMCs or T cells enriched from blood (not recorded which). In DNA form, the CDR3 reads TGTGCCAGCAAGTTAGGGGGAGGGGTAGGCGAGCAGTACTTC. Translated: CASKLGGGVGEQYF.